This T cell receptor (beta chain) was profiled in a study of T-cell reconstitution after alpha-beta-depleted transplantation in children. The sample holds many counts of this clonotype. Its specificity is unknown. During its preparation, the TCRbeta library received unique molecular identifiers. TCRdb passed the PCR reads through MiXCR, listing each CDR3 protein once. The sample lists fewer than 550,000 distinct CDR3 sequences, under 20% seen once, with 29% in the top ten. The study, taken as a whole, reports: A year post-transplant, T-cell counts and diversity derived mostly from newly produced T cells.

The V segment lost 5 bases and the J segment 9 bases; nucleotides outside the gene matches: 11. CDR3 length: 16 amino acids. In germline, CDR1 is LGHDT, CDR2 YNNKEL (reference sequence). Sequences were derived from PBMCs, mostly from graft donor cells, sampled 360 days after TCRalphabeta/CD19-depleted stem cell transplant. The receptor was derived from a boy less than two years old who had a stem cell transplant for Wiskott-Aldrich syndrome, so the T cells may come from the graft donor. This chain joins TRBV3-1 and TRBJ2-1; 12 positions match TRBD2. As DNA, the CDR3 is TGTGCCAGCAGCAACCTCCTAGCGGGGGGGCCCGGTGAGCAGTTCTTC. This translates into CASSNLLAGGPGEQFF.